Sequencing of this T cell receptor beta chain was carried out in a study of blood T cell repertoires in COVID-19 (dated by TCRdb to between 2020 and 2021). Concerning the study at large: Samples from collaborators originated in the United States, Italy and Spain and spanned both the acute and convalescent phases of COVID-19. The material from the prospective study consisted of cDNA or gDNA derived from T cells, B-cell-depleted T cells, or PBMCs. The dataset comprised deeply sampled blood TCRbeta repertoires from subjects exposed to, actively infected with, or recovered from COVID-19. The repertoires were made available in a free public database intended to serve as a resource for research on the immune response to SARS-CoV-2. The samples were drawn from the first 160 participants of the ongoing ImmuneRACE study and from over a thousand subjects provided by 6 global collaborators. Nearly every sample came with metadata listing a de-identified subject ID, COVID-19 status, age in years and sex. Where available, HLA class I and class II types were taken from metadata supplied by the sample provider and were not determined by assay-based typing. Broad study findings and their caveats: How much clinical and demographic metadata was included differed by source and by participant, and the metadata was provided uncurated.

TCRbeta CDR3 regions were amplified from genomic DNA by means of the immunoSEQ Assay, a bias-controlled multiplex PCR. On the authors' methods: Within the assay, amplification of reference gene primers was used to estimate how many nucleated cells each sample contained. To quantify the absolute abundance of each unique TCRbeta CDR3 rearrangement, sequence reads were collapsed and filtered. For each sample, productive Simpson clonality was calculated as the square root of Simpson's diversity index across productive rearrangements. Here the immuneACCESS table is served through TCRdb, limited to in-frame sequences with V and J called. Missing clones are a known gap in these copies; in checked studies unresolved V genes cover under half, and the rest lacks a known reason. V and J calls and clone size come straight from that table; D and trimming were deduced from the DNA. For this sample the table gives over 100,000 clones, of which 80% to 85% were detected only once. Jointly, the top ten make up 7.9% of the sample.

This clone was recorded a few times. This clone's antigen is unknown. It has no much larger one-base neighbor in the sample; base qualities were not kept. Each collaborating institution followed its own protocols to collect whole blood in K2EDTA tubes. For TCRbeta analysis, collaborator samples were shipped as frozen whole blood, as isolated PBMCs, or as DNA extracted from either sample type. What was sequenced was peripheral blood. The sequence was obtained from a man between 65 and 85 years old with acute or convalescent COVID-19.

The CDR3 region: CASEGQLYEQYF. The DNA sequence follows: TGTGCCAGCGAGGGACAGCTCTACGAGCAGTACTTC. The rearranged segments are TRBV11-2 and TRBJ2-7; 7 central bases correspond to TRBD1. V lost 8 bases and J lost 3 bases, and the count of bases not matched to a germline gene is 4. Including cysteine and phenylalanine, the CDR3 has 12 amino acids. The entry retains the CDR3 DNA only, 36 bases that are in frame from base 1. CDR1 and CDR2, looked up from the germline V gene, are SGHAT and FQNNGV. When the CDR3 is completed using the reference TRBV11-2 and TRBJ2-7 genes on either side, the full variable domain is EAGVAQSPRYKIIEKRQSVAFWCNPISGHATLYWYQQILGQGPKLLIQFQNNGVVDDSQLPKDRFSAERLKGVDSTLKIQPAKLEDSAVYLCASEGQLYEQYFGPGTRLTVT.